This is a list of T cell receptor beta chains from one sample in a study of T cells in localized non-small cell lung cancer. Produced via immunoSEQ multiplex PCR; TCRdb's table is partial and in-frame only. The sample consists of fewer than 950 clones, 25% to 30% of them appearing once. This sample comprised lung tumor tissue, obtained before any cancer treatment. The receptors come from a female donor aged 60 or older with stage III squamous cell lung carcinoma. Both conserved end residues are part of each CDR3. Each record gives: V gene, J gene, clone size, D gene, CDR3 DNA, CDR3 protein. The D gene is left open where the match is weak. Size tells how often a clone was seen (once, few, many) or the class of an expanded clone, and some rows leave it out.

TRBV29-1	TRBJ1-2	few	TRBD1	TGCAGCGCCGCCCCCGGGACAGCTACCTATGGCTACACCTTC	CSAAPGTATYGYTF
TRBV10-3	TRBJ1-2	NA	TRBD1	TGTGCCATCAGTGAGGACAGGGGGCGAGGGTACTATGGCTACACCTTC	CAISEDRGRGYYGYTF
TRBV19	TRBJ1-2	few	NA	TGTGCCAGTAGCTTAACGGGGCAGGGTGGCTATGGCTACACCTTC	CASSLTGQGGYGYTF
TRBV30	TRBJ1-2	NA	TRBD1	TGTGCCTGGAGACCCGGGACAGGGGGCCACTATGGCTACACCTTC	CAWRPGTGGHYGYTF
TRBV11-3	TRBJ2-7	NA	TRBD1	TGTGCCAGCTCGGTTGGGGGACAGGGGAACGACGAGCAGTACTTC	CASSVGGQGNDEQYF
TRBV1	TRBJ1-1	few	NA	TGCGCCAGCAGCCTCGGGACAGGGTTGAACACTGAAGCTTTCTTT	CASSLGTGLNTEAFF
TRBV28	TRBJ1-1	large	NA	TGTGCCAGCAGTTTCCTCCCCGGGACGGAGATGAACACTGAAGCTTTCTTT	CASSFLPGTEMNTEAFF
TRBV29-1	TRBJ2-3	NA	TRBD2	TGCAGCGCAGCGGGGGCCCCAGATACGCAGTATTTT	CSAAGAPDTQYF
TRBV28	TRBJ2-4	NA	TRBD1	TGTGCCAGCAGATACAGGGGGTTGGCCAAAAACATTCAGTACTTC	CASRYRGLAKNIQYF
TRBV28	TRBJ2-5	NA	NA	TGTGCCAGCACCGACAGGCTGGGAGAGACCCAGTACTTC	CASTDRLGETQYF
TRBV19	TRBJ2-1	NA	TRBD2	TGTGCCAGTAGTATCTCTAGCGGGAGGGCCAATGAGCAGTTCTTC	CASSISSGRANEQFF
TRBV6-8	TRBJ1-2	medium-sized	NA	TGTGCCAGCAGTGGGCGGGAGGAGGGCCTCGGCTATGGCTACACCTTC	CASSGREEGLGYGYTF
TRBV18	TRBJ2-1	large	NA	TGTGCCAGCTCACCAGTTTTGGGTGAGCAGTTCTTC	CASSPVLGEQFF
TRBV30	TRBJ1-5	NA	TRBD1	TGTGCCTGGACAGGGGGCGGGAGTTATCAGCCCCAGCATTTT	CAWTGGGSYQPQHF
TRBV30	TRBJ1-1	few	TRBD1	TGTGCCTGCGACAGGGTTGGGACTGAAGCTTTCTTT	CACDRVGTEAFF
TRBV19	TRBJ2-2	NA	TRBD1	TGTGCCAGTAGTCTGACAGGGACCACCGGGGAGCTGTTTTTT	CASSLTGTTGELFF
TRBV28	TRBJ2-3	NA	NA	TGTGCCAGCACCCTCCAGGTTGGGGGGGCCCATACGCAGTATTTT	CASTLQVGGAHTQYF
TRBV19	TRBJ1-4	NA	NA	TGTGCCAGTAGTGTCCTTCAACAGGGCCATCTAAAACTGTTTTTT	CASSVLQQGHLKLFF
TRBV6-8	TRBJ1-1	few	NA	TGTGCCAGCAGTTCTCGGGCCCCCCCTGAAGCTTTCTTT	CASSSRAPPEAFF
TRBV14	TRBJ2-7	few	NA	TGTGCCAGCAGCCTCCCCGGTAGGGGTTCCTACGAGCAGTACTTC	CASSLPGRGSYEQYF
TRBV6-8	TRBJ1-1	NA	TRBD1	TGTGCCAGCGGGACAGGGGCAGGGTCTGAAGCTTTCTTT	CASGTGAGSEAFF
TRBV9	TRBJ2-7	large	NA	TGTGCCAGCAGCGTAGGGGAAGGGGAGCAGTACTTC	CASSVGEGEQYF
TRBV1	TRBJ2-1	few	NA	TGCGCCAGCAGCCAAGACTCGGAAGCGGGGGGCCCCCAATATGAGCAGTTCTTC	CASSQDSEAGGPQYEQFF
TRBV11-3	TRBJ2-2	NA	TRBD2	TGTGCCAGCAGCCTGACTAGCGGGAGTCGAACCGGGGAGCTGTTTTTT	CASSLTSGSRTGELFF
TRBV18	TRBJ1-5	NA	NA	TGTGCCAGCTCACCACCGCCATCTGGGGAGGCGGCCAATCAGCCCCAGCATTTT	CASSPPPSGEAANQPQHF
TRBV6-7	TRBJ2-1	NA	NA	TGTGCCAGCAGTTACTCGAATGAGCAGTTCTTC	CASSYSNEQFF
TRBV19	TRBJ1-2	NA	NA	TGTGCCAGTAGTTATAGGGCCCAAGACAATGGCTACACCTTC	CASSYRAQDNGYTF
TRBV6-8	TRBJ2-2	NA	TRBD1	TGTGCCAGCAGTTCCCAGGGGGCGGACACCGGGGAGCTGTTTTTT	CASSSQGADTGELFF
TRBV28	TRBJ2-2	NA	TRBD1	TGTGCCAGCAGGCGAGGGGGCTGGAGTACCGGGGAGCTGTTTTTT	CASRRGGWSTGELFF
TRBV9	TRBJ2-3	NA	TRBD2	TGTGCCAGCAGTTATCGAGCGGGAAAGCCAGATACGCAGTATTTT	CASSYRAGKPDTQYF
TRBV15	TRBJ2-4	NA	NA	TGTGCCACCAGCAGGCGTGAGGGTTTAGCCAAAAACATTCAGTACTTC	CATSRREGLAKNIQYF
TRBV15	TRBJ1-6	NA	TRBD1	TGTGTCACCAGCAGAGGAGGGCAGGGGGCTGGAAATTCACTCCTCCACTTT	CVTSRGGQGAGNSLLHF
TRBV11-3	TRBJ2-7	few	TRBD1	TGTGCCAGCAGCTCTGAGGGACAGGGGTTATACGAGCAGTACTTC	CASSSEGQGLYEQYF
TRBV29-1	TRBJ2-7	NA	TRBD2	TGCAGCGTAATAGCGGGAGGGCCCTACGAGCAGTACTTC	CSVIAGGPYEQYF
TRBV28	TRBJ2-2	hyperexpanded	NA	TGTGCCAGCAGTAAGGGCCGGGACCCCACCGGGGAGCTGTTTTTT	CASSKGRDPTGELFF
TRBV28	TRBJ2-1	once	NA	TGTGCCAGCAGTCACCTACGAACACGTAACCCCTACAATGAGCAGTTCTTC	CASSHLRTRNPYNEQFF
TRBV14	TRBJ1-2	NA	TRBD1	TGTGCCAGCAGCCAAGCGGCAAGGACAGGGAGAAACACCTTC	CASSQAARTGRNTF
TRBV9	TRBJ2-2	few	NA	TGTGCCAGCAGCGTCCTGGAAGGGGCCCCCGGGGAGCTGTTTTTT	CASSVLEGAPGELFF
TRBV4-1	TRBJ2-3	medium-sized	NA	TGCGCCAGCAGCCAAGAACTCCGGCAGGGCCCCACAGATACGCAGTATTTT	CASSQELRQGPTDTQYF
TRBV29-1	TRBJ2-7	few	TRBD2	TGCAGCGTTGAAGATCAGGGACTAGCGGTCCCGACACAGTACTTC	CSVEDQGLAVPTQYF
TRBV18	TRBJ2-7	NA	NA	TGTGCCAGCTCAGAGGTCGATTTGGGCGAGCAGTACTTC	CASSEVDLGEQYF
TRBV9	TRBJ1-4	NA	NA	TGTGCCAGCAGCGACAGGGATAGGGAAAAACTGTTTTTT	CASSDRDREKLFF
TRBV9	TRBJ1-6	NA	TRBD1	TGTGCCAGCAGCGCCAGTCAGGGGGCGAGTTCACCCCTCCACTTT	CASSASQGASSPLHF
TRBV9	TRBJ2-1	NA	NA	TGTGCCAGCAGCCTATATCAGGACTCTGACAATGAGCAGTTCTTC	CASSLYQDSDNEQFF
TRBV28	TRBJ2-1	NA	NA	TGTGCCAGTGGGGGTCTCCCCTACAATGAGCAGTTCTTC	CASGGLPYNEQFF
TRBV5-1	TRBJ1-4	NA	NA	TGCGCCAGCAGCTTGGTAGGGGAGGGGGAAAAACTGTTTTTT	CASSLVGEGEKLFF
TRBV28	TRBJ2-1	few	TRBD2	TGTGCCAGCAGTTCGCTAGCGGGAGAAATTCTTAATGAGCAGTTCTTC	CASSSLAGEILNEQFF
TRBV11-3	TRBJ2-2	medium-sized	TRBD1	TGTGCCAGCAGCTTGGCCGGCCAGGGGGTCACCGGGGAGCTGTTTTTT	CASSLAGQGVTGELFF
TRBV19	TRBJ1-1	NA	TRBD1	TGTGCCAGTAGTAGATACGACAGGGACACTGAAGCTTTCTTT	CASSRYDRDTEAFF
TRBV11-3	TRBJ1-5	few	TRBD1	TGTGCCAGCAGCCCGGGACAGGGGGCGCTTGGCAATCAGCCCCAGCATTTT	CASSPGQGALGNQPQHF
TRBV29-1	TRBJ1-1	NA	NA	TGCAGCGTTGCACAGGGTTACACTGAAGCTTTCTTT	CSVAQGYTEAFF
TRBV11-3	TRBJ2-7	medium-sized	NA	TGTGCCAGCAGCTTAGGGGGTACAGGGTTCGTCTGGGAGCAGTACTTC	CASSLGGTGFVWEQYF
TRBV19	TRBJ1-4	NA	NA	TGTGCCAGTAGTATAGCACTGAACAGGGAAAAACTGTTTTTT	CASSIALNREKLFF
TRBV28	TRBJ1-1	few	TRBD1	TGTGCCAGCAGTTTACAGCGGACTGGTCAGGGGGCGGAAGCTTTCTTT	CASSLQRTGQGAEAFF
TRBV18	TRBJ1-1	NA	NA	TGTGCCAGCTCACCACAGGGGAACACTGAAGCTTTCTTT	CASSPQGNTEAFF